This note documents a single T cell receptor (beta chain) sequence. Its antigen is not identified. The PCR was carried out with 60 Vbeta primers and 13 Jbeta primers. This table comes from immunoSEQ multiplex PCR, and its TCRdb copy is limited to in-frame clones, with some not included. Counted here are over 200,000 clones, about 80% occurring once; the ten biggest clones make up roughly 2.5%. The CDR3 length is 13 residues. Trimming took 8 bases from V and 3 from J, leaving 11 bases between them. Germline V CDR1 and CDR2: SGHTA, FQGTGA. The data are from a study of cytomegalovirus exposure and HLA in healthy donors. Study-wide points: In a later analysis, most CMV-associated TCR beta chains appeared HLA-restricted. Sequencing likely caused a cluster of highly shared sequence variants. Other equally common chains were less clonally expanded than HLA-associated TCR beta chains, a later analysis showed.

The TCR was taken from a woman aged 60-75 years in good health and CMV-seropositive. The chain employs TRBV7-3 and TRBJ2-1; D unresolved. The sample comprised PBMCs. The CDR3 sequence is CASAPGLYNEQFF. The CDR3 nucleotides are TGTGCCAGCGCCCCTGGCCTCTACAATGAGCAGTTCTTC.